One and the same sample provided the 32 T cell receptor beta chains below, sequenced in a study of human T cells and chemical hapten exposure. TCRdb called the RACE reads again in MiXCR, with one record for every CDR3 protein. There are a few hundred thousand distinct CDR3 sequences in the sample; roughly 6% occur only once, and around 8% lies in the top ten. Time point here: pre-sensitization, week 0. Treatment described: therapeutic diphenylcyclopropenone sensitization with weekly scalp DPC. The sample was whole blood, taken in connection with sensitization to the hapten diphenylcyclopropenone (DPC). These receptor sequences come from a woman younger than 30 with alopecia areata. Some clones in this sample may be carry-over from other donors' samples.

This clonotype occurred many times. This chain connects TRBV6-5 to TRBJ2-3, with 11 nucleotides matching TRBD2. Germline CDR1 and CDR2: MNHEY and SVGAGI. Trimming took 6 bases from V and 1 from J; bases not matched to a gene: 6. CDR3 length: 16 residues. CDR3 region: CASRPLAGGGTDTQYF. CDR3 bases: TGTGCCAGCAGACCTCTAGCGGGGGGCGGCACAGATACGCAGTATTTT.

There are many counts of this clonotype. This chain joins TRBV20-1 and TRBJ2-7; perhaps TRBD1 as D (5 bases). V lost 7 bases and J lost 1, with 11 bases in between. Germline CDR1 DFQATT, CDR2 SNEGSKA (reference sequence). There are 12 residues in the CDR3. The CDR3 nucleotides read TGCAGTGTTCTGACAGCGTCCTACGAGCAGTACTTC. The encoded protein is CSVLTASYEQYF.

This clonotype was counted many times. This chain links TRBV6-2 or TRBV6-3 with TRBJ1-6; D gene unclear. CDR3 length: 13 residues. V was cut by 2 bases and J by 7 bases, with 6 bases left in between. The germline V gene has CDR1 MNHEY and CDR2 SVGEGT. This CDR3 is CASSYRANSPLHF. CDR3 nucleotides: TGTGCCAGCAGTTACCGGGCCAATTCACCCCTCCACTTT.

This chain joins TRBV7-2 and TRBJ2-7; D assignment may be TRBD1 or TRBD2 (5 bases each). The CDR3 is 14 residues long. The ends were cut back, 5 bases at V and 6 bases at J, with 17 bases in the middle. Germline V CDR1 and CDR2: SGHTA, FQGNSA. The CDR3: CASSPGADHREQYF. The DNA of the CDR3 is TGTGCCAGCAGCCCCGGGGCAGATCATCGCGAGCAGTACTTC.

This clonotype has at least ten counts. The chain couples TRBV20-1 to TRBJ1-5, with 11 bases that match TRBD1. The V segment lost 0 bases and the J segment 5 bases; nucleotides outside the gene matches: 3. Germline V gives CDR1 DFQATT, CDR2 SNEGSKA (reference sequence). This CDR3 contains 15 residues. CDR3 coding DNA: TGCAGTGCTAGAGAAGGACAGGGGGCTTATCAGCCCCAGCATTTT. Translating it yields CSAREGQGAYQPQHF.

This clonotype was seen a few times. This may be a read error: a much more frequent sequence differs by one nucleotide. The chain recombines TRBV9 with TRBJ1-1; D is unclear. The CDR3 spans 12 residues. Per the germline V gene, CDR1 is SGDLS and CDR2 is YYNGEE. The V gene lost 3 bases and the J gene lost 6 bases, with 9 bases spanning the gap. The CDR3: CASSGEGSEAFF. CDR3 nucleotides: TGTGCCAGCAGCGGAGAGGGCTCTGAAGCTTTCTTT. Filled out from reference TRBV9 and TRBJ1-1, the complete variable domain reads DSGVTQTPKHLITATGQRVTLRCSPRSGDLSVYWYQQSLDQGLQFLIQYYNGEERAKGNILERFSAQQFPDLHSELNLSSLELGDSALYFCASSGEGSEAFFGQGTRLTVV.

This sequence joins TRBV4-2 and TRBJ2-3, with D perhaps matching TRBD1 or TRBD2 (5 bases each). The CDR3 consists of 18 residues. The V end lost 0 bases, the J end lost 1 base, and 17 bases lay between the germline ends. Germline CDR1 LGHNA, CDR2 YNFKEQ. CDR3 bases: TGTGCCAGCAGCCAAGAAGTGGCGACAGCCGGGGGCACAGATACGCAGTATTTT. Translating gives CASSQEVATAGGTDTQYF.

This clonotype was detected only a few times. This chain joins TRBV6-2 or TRBV6-3 and TRBJ1-2, with 8 bases that match TRBD1. CDR3 length: 13 residues. J gave up 9 bases and V 6 bases, and 9 bases lay outside the gene matches. Germline V gene lookup returns CDR1 MNHEY and CDR2 SVGEGT. The CDR3 nucleotides read TGTGCCAGCAGAGATCCTGGACAGGGCCGCTACACCTTC. Translated: CASRDPGQGRYTF.

This sequence joins TRBV2 and TRBJ1-5, with TRBD1 matching over 7 bases. Germline CDR1 is SNHLY and CDR2 is FYNNEI. The CDR3 length is 13 residues. The ends lost 7 bases at V and 5 bases at J; junction bases unmatched: 5. The CDR3 spells CASTRQGHQPQHF. For the CDR3, the DNA is TGTGCCAGCACCAGACAGGGCCATCAGCCCCAGCATTTT. Variable domain in full (rest from reference TRBV2 and TRBJ1-5): EPEVTQTPSHQVTQMGQEVILRCVPISNHLYFYWYRQILGQKVEFLVSFYNNEISEKSEIFDDQFSVERPDGSNFTLKIRSTKLEDSAMYFCASTRQGHQPQHFGDGTRLSIL.

The chain links TRBV20-1 to TRBJ1-2; 10 bases align to TRBD1. The length of the CDR3 is 13 residues. The germline V gene has CDR1 DFQATT and CDR2 SNEGSKA (reference sequence). The V segment lost 1 base and the J segment 7 bases; nucleotides outside the gene matches: 3. The CDR3 here is CSARADRGLGYTF. The CDR3 DNA reads as TGCAGTGCTAGAGCAGACAGGGGGCTTGGCTACACCTTC.

Concerning this clonotype: A much larger clone lies one base from this, so it may be a read error. This sequence joins TRBV29-1 and TRBJ2-7; possible D gene TRBD2, 5 bases. CDR1 and CDR2 from the germline V gene are SQVTM and ANQGSEA. The CDR3 consists of 12 residues. The V end was cut by 8 bases, the J end by 2 bases, with 13 bases between. The DNA of the CDR3 is TGCAGCTTTGCGTCCGGGACCTACGAGCAGTACTTC. Its protein is CSFASGTYEQYF.

There are many counts of this clonotype. V usage is TRBV5-4 and J usage is TRBJ2-7, with a weak D call TRBD1 (5 bases). Trimming pared 4 bases from V and 0 bases from J, leaving 14 bases between. There are 15 residues in the CDR3. Germline lookup yields CDR1 SGHNT and CDR2 YYREEE (reference sequence). CDR3 residues: CASSLGHQTSYEQYF. In DNA form, the CDR3 reads TGTGCCAGCAGCCTGGGGCACCAGACCTCCTACGAGCAGTACTTC.

This clonotype has more than one count but fewer than ten. The chain uses TRBV9 and TRBJ2-1, with 9 nucleotides matching TRBD1. The germline V gene has CDR1 SGDLS and CDR2 YYNGEE. There are 15 residues in the CDR3. V gave up 4 bases and J gave up 9 bases; unmatched junction bases: 11. The CDR3 coding sequence is TGTGCCAGCAGCCCACAGGGGGCCTATATGGGTGAGCAGTTCTTC. This gives the protein CASSPQGAYMGEQFF.

This clonotype appeared a few times. The chain uses TRBV4-2 and TRBJ2-3; TRBD2 agrees at 8 bases. This CDR3 comprises 15 residues. Looked up from germline, CDR1 is LGHNA and CDR2 is YNFKEQ. The V gene end was trimmed by 6 bases and the J gene end by 5 bases; junction bases not matched to a gene: 10. Written as DNA, the CDR3 is TGTGCCAGCAGTTTCACGGGGGGGCCGGGAGATACGCAGTATTTT. It is translated as CASSFTGGPGDTQYF.

Many counts were recorded for this clonotype. The V and J genes are TRBV24-1 and TRBJ1-5, with no clear D. Trimming stripped 4 bases from V and 3 bases from J, with 9 bases between. This CDR3 comprises 14 residues. CDR1 is KGHDR, CDR2 SFDVKD, per germline. The CDR3 DNA follows: TGTGCCACCAGTGACTACGTAAACAATCAGCCCCAGCATTTT. This encodes CATSDYVNNQPQHF.

This chain joins TRBV15 and TRBJ2-7; D gene uncertain. Trimming stripped 2 bases from V and 3 bases from J, with 5 bases between. Per the germline V gene, CDR1 is LNHNV and CDR2 is YYDKDF (reference sequence). The CDR3 spans 12 residues. CDR3: CATSRPSYEQYF. The CDR3 bases are TGTGCCACCAGCAGACCCAGCTACGAGCAGTACTTC. Filled out from reference TRBV15 and TRBJ2-7, the complete variable domain reads DAMVIQNPRYQVTQFGKPVTLSCSQTLNHNVMYWYQQKSSQAPKLLFHYYDKDFNNEADTPDNFQSRRPNTSFCFLDIRSPGLGDTAMYLCATSRPSYEQYFGPGTRLTVT.

This clonotype has more than one count but fewer than ten. The chain carries TRBV7-8 and TRBJ2-3; possible D gene TRBD2, 5 bases. From germline, CDR1 is SGHVS and CDR2 FQNEAQ. The CDR3 is made up of 14 amino acids. Deletions cut 1 base from V and 2 bases from J, with 7 bases between. The CDR3 sequence: CASSLVDSTDTQYF. The CDR3 region has the DNA TGTGCCAGCAGCTTAGTGGACTCCACAGATACGCAGTATTTT.

The chain joins TRBV5-6 to TRBJ1-6, with TRBD1 identical over 7 bases. Germline loops: CDR1 SGHDT, CDR2 YYEEEE. J lost 2 bases, V lost 2 bases, and 4 bases had no gene match. The CDR3 has 16 amino acids. This chain's CDR3 is CASSLPRGAYNSPLHF. CDR3 DNA: TGTGCCAGCAGCTTACCCAGGGGGGCCTATAATTCACCCCTCCACTTT.

This clonotype has at least ten counts. The chain couples TRBV7-2 to TRBJ2-1; D unresolved. With 3 bases removed from V and 8 bases from J, the gap between germline ends came to 11 bases. The CDR3 is made up of 13 amino acids. Germline V gene sequence: CDR1 SGHTA, CDR2 FQGNSA. CDR3 residues: CASSFMGRDEQFF. The CDR3 nucleotides are TGTGCCAGCAGCTTCATGGGCCGGGATGAGCAGTTCTTC.

The chain combines TRBV5-1 with TRBJ2-2; no reliable D call. The germline V gene encodes CDR1 SGHRS and CDR2 YFSETQ. The V gene lost 3 bases and the J gene lost 3 bases, with 9 bases spanning the gap. The CDR3 length is 14 residues. CDR3 nucleotides: TGCGCCAGCAGCTCGCCTGGGGACACCGGGGAGCTGTTTTTT. It is translated as CASSSPGDTGELFF. The full variable domain, rest sourced from reference TRBV5-1 and TRBJ2-2, is KAGVTQTPRYLIKTRGQQVTLSCSPISGHRSVSWYQQTPGQGLQFLFEYFSETQRNKGNFPGRFSGRQFSNSRSEMNVSTLELGDSALYLCASSSPGDTGELFFGEGSRLTVL.

This clonotype was counted between two and nine times. The V and J genes are TRBV11-2 and TRBJ2-5, with 12 bases identical to TRBD1. Germline V gene data show CDR1 as SGHAT and CDR2 as FQNNGV. The J segment lost 4 bases and the V segment lost 3 bases, leaving 6 bases of the junction unmatched. The CDR3 is made up of 16 amino acids. The CDR3 protein is CASSLPGTGGAETQYF. The CDR3 DNA reads TGTGCCAGCAGCTTGCCCGGGACAGGGGGCGCAGAGACCCAGTACTTC. Looking up the rest from reference TRBV11-2 and TRBJ2-5 gives the full variable domain: EAGVAQSPRYKIIEKRQSVAFWCNPISGHATLYWYQQILGQGPKLLIQFQNNGVVDDSQLPKDRFSAERLKGVDSTLKIQPAKLEDSAVYLCASSLPGTGGAETQYFGPGTRLLVL.

The J gene is TRBJ2-2, the V gene TRBV28, with unresolved D. The V end lost 4 bases, the J end lost 1 base, and 10 bases lay between the germline ends. The CDR3 is 15 amino acids. Germline lookup yields CDR1 MDHEN and CDR2 SYDVKM. The CDR3 DNA reads as TGTGCCAGCAGTTCTGGCAGGTTGAACACCGGGGAGCTGTTTTTT. It encodes CASSSGRLNTGELFF.

In its sample, this clonotype was seen many times. The chain couples TRBV6-2 or TRBV6-3 to TRBJ1-5, with 8 bases identical to TRBD1. Trimming at V came to 7 bases and at J to 2 bases, leaving 7 bases not matched to a gene. Germline V CDR1 and CDR2: MNHEY, SVGEGT. This CDR3 region has 15 residues. The CDR3 bases are TGTGCCAGCACCGACGACAGGGGAGGCAATCAGCCCCAGCATTTT. This translates into CASTDDRGGNQPQHF.

This clonotype was counted at least ten times. The rearrangement uses TRBV12-3 or TRBV12-4 and TRBJ2-1; D is possibly TRBD2 (7 bases). This CDR3 has 14 amino acids. V lost 7 bases, J lost 8 bases, and 18 bases lay in between. CDR3 sequence reads: CASTPRLGGDEQFF. The CDR3 bases are TGTGCCAGCACCCCGAGGCTAGGGGGGGATGAGCAGTTCTTC.

This clonotype was counted a few times. The genes are TRBV5-5 and TRBJ1-2, with 8 nucleotides matching TRBD1. Germline V gene sequence: CDR1 SGHKS, CDR2 YYEKEE (reference sequence). Trimming removed 4 bases from V and 5 bases from J; junction bases left unmatched: 7. The CDR3 runs to 14 residues. The DNA for the CDR3 is TGTGCCAGCAGCCCCCCGGGACAGGAGTATGGCTACACCTTC. Its translation is CASSPPGQEYGYTF.

This clonotype has ten or more counts. The gene calls are TRBV15 and TRBJ2-1; a possible D gene is TRBD2 (6 bases). Germline CDR1 is LNHNV and CDR2 is YYDKDF (reference sequence). This CDR3 has 14 residues. With 4 bases removed from V and 1 base from J, the gap between germline ends came to 8 bases. This chain's CDR3 is CATSIRGSYNEQFF. CDR3 sequence (DNA): TGTGCCACCAGCATCCGGGGGTCCTACAATGAGCAGTTCTTC.

In this sample, this clonotype turned up many times. The genes are TRBV7-9 and TRBJ2-3; no reliable D call. Trimming cost V 3 bases and J 6 bases, with 7 bases left between them. Germline CDR1 and CDR2: SEHNR and FQNEAQ (reference sequence). CDR3 length: 12 residues. The chain's CDR3 is CASSFSLDTQYF. In nucleotides, the CDR3 is TGTGCCAGCAGCTTTAGTCTGGATACGCAGTATTTT.

This clonotype was observed many times. V and J are TRBV20-1 and TRBJ2-3; D is unresolved. The CDR3 is 15 residues long. V was trimmed by 4 bases and J by 4 bases, leaving 18 bases between them. Looked up from germline, CDR1 is DFQATT and CDR2 is SNEGSKA (reference sequence). The CDR3 DNA is TGCAGTGCTATTATCGGCGGAAACGGCCCAGATACGCAGTATTTT. It is translated as CSAIIGGNGPDTQYF.

This clonotype was detected many times. The chain recombines TRBV20-1 with TRBJ1-6, with a weak D call TRBD1 (6 bases). Germline-derived CDR1 and CDR2 are DFQATT and SNEGSKA (reference sequence). Trimming took 0 bases from V and 0 from J, leaving 9 bases between them. The length of the CDR3 is 16 residues. The CDR3: CSAREDRSSYNSPLHF. CDR3 sequence (DNA): TGCAGTGCTAGAGAGGACAGAAGCTCCTATAATTCACCCCTCCACTTT.

The J gene is TRBJ1-5, the V gene TRBV7-9, with no clear D. This CDR3 region has 15 residues. With 1 base removed from V and 3 bases from J, the gap between germline ends came to 10 bases. CDR1 and CDR2 (germline): SEHNR, FQNEAQ (reference sequence). The chain's CDR3 is CASSLGSRTNQPQHF. The CDR3 DNA reads as TGTGCCAGCAGCTTAGGGAGCAGGACCAATCAGCCCCAGCATTTT.

This clonotype was detected ten times or more. The gene calls are TRBV5-6 and TRBJ1-1; D gene uncertain. Trimming shortened V by 2 bases and J by 5 bases, and 10 bases separated the two germline ends. This CDR3 is built from 13 residues. Germline V lookup: CDR1 SGHDT, CDR2 YYEEEE. CDR3: CASSLPRRTEAFF. The CDR3 DNA sequence: TGTGCCAGCAGCTTACCCAGGAGGACTGAAGCTTTCTTT.

This clonotype was picked up many times. The CDR3 bases are TGTGCCAGCAGGACACCTATGACAGGGCGGGAGAAAGAGACCCAGTACTTC. It translates to CASRTPMTGREKETQYF. J is TRBJ2-5 and V is TRBV2; D possibly uses TRBD1 or TRBD2 (7 bases each). Germline-derived CDR1 and CDR2 are SNHLY and FYNNEI. V was trimmed by 6 bases and J by 3 bases, leaving 23 bases between them. The CDR3 covers 17 residues.